The 13 T cell receptor beta chains below were found in one sample sequenced in a study of long-term antiretroviral therapy in people with HIV. At the survey level, the v3.0 immunoSEQ assay was run. The repertoire was sequenced with immunoSEQ multiplex PCR; TCRdb's copy has only in-frame clones and lacks some. The sample yields around 23,000 clones, about 86% seen once. Here the sequenced sample was unsorted PBMCs, taken at the start of antiretroviral therapy, before treatment. These receptors originate from a woman aged 18-35 years with HIV.

The chain has TRBV4-1 and TRBJ2-5, with 10 bases lining up with TRBD2. The CDR3 is 15 residues long. Germline-derived CDR1 and CDR2 are MGHRA and YSYEKL. Germline trimming cut 4 bases from V and 2 bases from J; bases unmatched to any gene: 4. The CDR3 reads CASSLGGLAQETQYF. CDR3 DNA sequence: TGCGCCAGCAGCCTGGGGGGACTAGCGCAAGAGACCCAGTACTTC.

The V gene is TRBV11-2, the J gene TRBJ2-7, with 10 bases identical to TRBD1. V lost 5 bases, J lost 0 bases, and 7 bases stayed unmatched. The CDR3 length is 16 residues. Germline CDR1 SGHAT, CDR2 FQNNGV. CDR3 coding DNA: TGTGCCAGCAGCACCCGGAGGACAGGGGGCTCCTACGAGCAGTACTTC. Protein product: CASSTRRTGGSYEQYF. Using reference TRBV11-2 and TRBJ2-7 for the parts outside the CDR3, the full variable domain is EAGVAQSPRYKIIEKRQSVAFWCNPISGHATLYWYQQILGQGPKLLIQFQNNGVVDDSQLPKDRFSAERLKGVDSTLKIQPAKLEDSAVYLCASSTRRTGGSYEQYFGPGTRLTVT.

The genes are TRBV10-3 and TRBJ1-4, with D tentatively TRBD1 (5 bases). CDR3 length: 16 amino acids. V was cut by 5 bases and J by 5 bases, with 18 bases left in between. CDR1 is ENHRY and CDR2 is SYGVKD in the germline V gene. The CDR3: CAISPGDGRGNEKLFF. The CDR3 bases are TGTGCCATCAGTCCGGGTGACGGACGGGGGAATGAAAAACTGTTTTTT.

The V gene is TRBV7-9, the J gene TRBJ1-4; D is perhaps TRBD1 (6 bases). In germline, CDR1 is SEHNR, CDR2 FQNEAQ (reference sequence). The CDR3 consists of 14 residues. The V gene lost 6 bases and the J gene lost 5 bases, with 13 bases spanning the gap. CDR3 in amino acids: CASRRDTINEKLFF. Written as DNA, the CDR3 is TGTGCCAGCAGGCGGGACACGATAAATGAAAAACTGTTTTTT.

The chain uses TRBV6-1 and TRBJ2-7; possibly TRBD1 or TRBD2 for D (6 bases each). CDR3 length equals 13 residues. Germline V gives CDR1 MNHNS, CDR2 SASEGT. Trimming left V 8 bases short and J 5 bases short, with 16 bases between. This CDR3 reads CASHTLRGDEQYF. The CDR3 coding sequence is TGTGCCAGCCACACCCTTAGGGGGGACGAGCAGTACTTC.

This sequence joins TRBV6-4 and TRBJ1-2, with D possibly matching TRBD1 (6 bases). Trimming stripped 4 bases from V and 8 bases from J, with 14 bases between. This CDR3 is 13 amino acids long. Per the germline V gene, CDR1 is MRHNA and CDR2 is SNTAGT. The DNA for the CDR3 is TGTGCCAGCAGTGTGGCAGGGGCGGAGGGCTACACCTTC. It translates to CASSVAGAEGYTF.

This rearrangement joins TRBV4-2 to TRBJ2-7, with a weak D call TRBD2 (6 bases). Trimming pared 1 base from V and 0 bases from J, leaving 10 bases between. CDR3 length: 15 residues. Germline CDR1 reads LGHNA; CDR2 reads YNFKEQ. In nucleotides, the CDR3 is TGTGCCAGCAGCCAAGGGCAGGGACTCTCCTACGAGCAGTACTTC. Translating gives CASSQGQGLSYEQYF.

The chain couples TRBV11-3 to TRBJ2-7, with D tentatively TRBD2 (5 bases). V gave up 4 bases and J gave up 2 bases, with 15 bases separating them. The germline gives CDR1 SGHNT, CDR2 YENEEA. This CDR3 spans 15 amino acids. CDR3 in amino acids: CASSCTLAWTYEQYF. The DNA for the CDR3 is TGTGCCAGCAGCTGTACCCTAGCCTGGACCTACGAGCAGTACTTC.

The chain links TRBV18 to TRBJ2-7, with unresolved D. This CDR3 region has 15 residues. The germline V gene encodes CDR1 KGHSH and CDR2 LQKENI. Trimming pared 2 bases from V and 0 bases from J, leaving 11 bases between. The CDR3 nucleotides are TGTGCCAGCTCACCAGTCGCAAGCCACTCCTACGAGCAGTACTTC. Translating gives CASSPVASHSYEQYF.

V usage is TRBV7-9 and J usage is TRBJ2-6; 9 bases are a match to TRBD2. The CDR3 loop spans 19 amino acids. The junction had 11 bases not matched to a gene; V was cut back by 5 bases and J by 0 bases. The V gene's germline CDR1 is SEHNR and CDR2 FQNEAQ (reference sequence). CDR3 in DNA: TGTGCCAGCAGCCTCGAGCTAGCGGGATTTGGCTCTGGGGCCAACGTCCTGACTTTC. Translated, it gives CASSLELAGFGSGANVLTF. Full variable domain (outside the CDR3, taken from reference TRBV7-9 and TRBJ2-6): DTGVSQNPRHKITKRGQNVTFRCDPISEHNRLYWYRQTLGQGPEFLTYFQNEAQLEKSRLLSDRFSAERPKGSFSTLEIQRTEQGDSAMYLCASSLELAGFGSGANVLTFGAGSRLTVL.

The chain employs TRBV28 and TRBJ2-1, with D perhaps TRBD1 or TRBD2 (5 bases each). The length of the CDR3 is 13 residues. Per the germline V gene, CDR1 is MDHEN and CDR2 is SYDVKM. The V and J ends lost 4 bases and 8 bases respectively, with 12 bases between them. The CDR3 sequence: CASSSQDFYEQFF. Written as DNA, the CDR3 is TGTGCCAGCAGTTCACAGGACTTTTATGAGCAGTTCTTC. The whole variable domain, filled in from reference TRBV28 and TRBJ2-1, reads DVKVTQSSRYLVKRTGEKVFLECVQDMDHENMFWYRQDPGLGLRLIYFSYDVKMKEKGDIPEGYSVSREKKERFSLILESASTNQTSMYLCASSSQDFYEQFFGPGTRLTVL.

This clone was recorded a few times. This chain uses TRBV6-6 with TRBJ1-2, with TRBD1 matching 10 bases. CDR1 MNHNY and CDR2 SVGAGI come from the germline V gene (reference sequence). CDR3 length: 15 residues. Trimming removed 6 bases from V and 6 bases from J; junction bases left unmatched: 10. The CDR3 protein is CASRSGTGEWHGYTF. CDR3 coding DNA: TGTGCCAGCAGGTCCGGGACAGGGGAGTGGCATGGCTACACCTTC.

This clone showed up just a few times. The CDR3 loop is CASVRNNYGYTF. The CDR3 DNA reads TGTGCCAGCGTGCGAAATAACTATGGCTACACCTTC. This rearrangement joins TRBV2 to TRBJ1-2; the D is unclear. Trimming stripped 8 bases from V and 1 base from J, with 8 bases between. The CDR3 contains 12 residues. Germline V gene lookup returns CDR1 SNHLY and CDR2 FYNNEI.